This T cell receptor (beta chain) stems from a study of CD8 T cells in ankylosing spondylitis. Library preparation for TCR beta used quantitative 5'-RACE with molecular barcodes. TCRdb processed the 5' RACE reads anew with MiXCR; each CDR3 protein has one entry. The table lists fewer than 750,000 distinct CDR3 sequences, 15% to 20% of them singletons, with 15% to 20% in the top ten. This clonotype was counted a few times. What it binds is unknown. The CDR3 runs 19 residues. J was trimmed by 6 bases and V by 8 bases; bases with no gene match: 21. Study findings and constraints: Made up of 7 to 9 highly homologous variants, a TCR beta motif appeared characteristic of ankylosing spondylitis blood. Matched ankylosing spondylitis synovial fluid reportedly showed significant enrichment of disease-linked clones. Earlier reports found some motif variants in synovial fluid and blood in reactive arthritis.

The chain uses TRBV12-3 or TRBV12-4 and TRBJ2-1; 11 bases agree with TRBD1. The sequence came from a male donor with ankylosing spondylitis. Sequenced sample: blood, either unsorted or a sorted T cell fraction (not recorded which). The CDR3 reads CASCNARTGGDPLFNEQFF. The CDR3 DNA reads TGTGCCAGCTGCAATGCGAGGACAGGGGGCGATCCCCTTTTCAATGAGCAGTTCTTC.